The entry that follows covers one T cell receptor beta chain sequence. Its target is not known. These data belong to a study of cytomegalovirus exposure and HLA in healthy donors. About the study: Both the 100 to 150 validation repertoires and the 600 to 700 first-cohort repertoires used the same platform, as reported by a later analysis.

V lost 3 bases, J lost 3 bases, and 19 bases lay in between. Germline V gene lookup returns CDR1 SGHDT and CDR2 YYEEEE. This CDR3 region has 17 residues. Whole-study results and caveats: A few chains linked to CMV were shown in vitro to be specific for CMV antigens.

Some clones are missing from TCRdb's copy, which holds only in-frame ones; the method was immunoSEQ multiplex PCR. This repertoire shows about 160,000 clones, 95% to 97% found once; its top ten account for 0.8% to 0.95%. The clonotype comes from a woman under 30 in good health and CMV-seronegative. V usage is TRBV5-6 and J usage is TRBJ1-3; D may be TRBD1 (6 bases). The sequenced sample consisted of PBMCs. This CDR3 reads CASSWGGTLPYGNTIYF. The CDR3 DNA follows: TGTGCCAGCAGCTGGGGTGGGACACTGCCCTATGGAAACACCATATATTTT. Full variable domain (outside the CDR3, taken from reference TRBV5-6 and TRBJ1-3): DAGVTQSPTHLIKTRGQQVTLRCSPKSGHDTVSWYQQALGQGPQFIFQYYEEEERQRGNFPDRFSGHQFPNYSSELNVNALLLGDSALYLCASSWGGTLPYGNTIYFGEGSWLTVV.